This T cell receptor beta chain comes out of a study of Ad26.COV2.S vaccination and SARS-CoV-2 variants. Findings and limits, study-wide: From the TCR breadth and depth analyses, total T cell responses may have been underestimated. Spike-specific TCR breadth ran higher among vaccine recipients than placebo recipients.

Notes on this clone: The antigen remains unidentified.

Clones were sequenced by immunoSEQ multiplex PCR, and TCRdb holds only the in-frame ones, with some missing. The profile shows more than 150,000 clones, around 88% of them singletons. The CDR3 length is 11 residues. The V end was cut by 6 bases, the J end by 7 bases, with 10 bases between. From germline, CDR1 is MNHEY and CDR2 SMNVEV (reference sequence). The input for sequencing was peripheral blood, taken after recovery from COVID-19. The genes are TRBV27 and TRBJ2-7; no definite D call. The sequence came from a human donor who had recovered from COVID-19. CDR3 protein: CASRFGLEQYF. The CDR3 DNA reads TGTGCCAGCAGATTCGGGTTGGAGCAGTACTTC.